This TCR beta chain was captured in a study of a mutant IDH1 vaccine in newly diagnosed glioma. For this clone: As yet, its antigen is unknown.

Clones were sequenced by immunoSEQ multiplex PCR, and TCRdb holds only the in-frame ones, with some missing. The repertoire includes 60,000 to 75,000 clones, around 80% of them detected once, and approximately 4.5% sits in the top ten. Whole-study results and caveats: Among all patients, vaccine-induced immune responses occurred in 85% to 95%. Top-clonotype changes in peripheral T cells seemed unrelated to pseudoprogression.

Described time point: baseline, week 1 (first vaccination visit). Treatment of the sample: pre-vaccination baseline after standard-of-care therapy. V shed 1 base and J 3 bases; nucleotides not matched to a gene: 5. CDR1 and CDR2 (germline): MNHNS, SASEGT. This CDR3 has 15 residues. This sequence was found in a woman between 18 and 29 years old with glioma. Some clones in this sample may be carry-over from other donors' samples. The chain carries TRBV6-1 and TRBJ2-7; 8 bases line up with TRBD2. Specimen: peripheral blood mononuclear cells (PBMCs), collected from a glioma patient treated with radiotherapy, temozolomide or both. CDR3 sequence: CASSEESGGFYEQYF. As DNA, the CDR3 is TGTGCCAGCAGTGAAGAAAGCGGGGGTTTCTACGAGCAGTACTTC.